A single TCR beta chain is shown here with its context. These data are taken from a study of T cells in localized non-small cell lung cancer. The CDR3 runs 16 residues. The germline CDR1 and CDR2 sequences are WSHSY and SAAADI. V lost 1 base to trimming and J lost 8 bases, with 17 bases between them. Using immunoSEQ multiplex PCR, the repertoire was profiled, and TCRdb retains in-frame clones only, with some absent. Here the sample spans roughly 77,000 clones, 70% to 90% being singletons. The clonotype was recovered from a woman between 35 and 70 years old with stage I squamous cell lung carcinoma. Source: peripheral blood, taken before any cancer treatment. The chain recombines TRBV10-2 with TRBJ1-4, with a weak D call TRBD1 (5 bases). CDR3: CASSEWAGRTNEKLFF. The CDR3 DNA reads TGCGCCAGCAGTGAGTGGGCAGGCCGGACAAACGAAAAACTGTTTTTT.